A single sample is the source of the 21 T cell receptor beta chains below, sequenced in a study of a mutant IDH1 vaccine in newly diagnosed glioma. Clones were sequenced by immunoSEQ multiplex PCR, and TCRdb holds only the in-frame ones, with some missing. The repertoire consists of around 63,000 clones, with around 92% occurring once and the leading ten covering roughly 2.5%. Time point meaning: baseline, week 1 (first vaccination visit). Treatment reported: pre-vaccination baseline after standard-of-care therapy. Specimen: PBMCs, collected from a glioma patient treated with radiotherapy, temozolomide or both. All receptors derive from a man aged 50 or older with glioma.

The rearrangement links TRBV7-2 to TRBJ2-1; D is unclear. V was cut by 0 bases and J by 9 bases, with 3 bases left in between. Germline V gives CDR1 SGHTA, CDR2 FQGNSA. This CDR3 is built from 11 residues. The CDR3, as DNA: TGTGCCAGCAGCTTAGCAATTGAGCAGTTCTTC. Its protein is CASSLAIEQFF.

The chain links TRBV9 to TRBJ1-1; 9 positions match TRBD1. CDR3 size: 13 residues. In germline, CDR1 is SGDLS, CDR2 YYNGEE. V lost 2 bases and J lost 7; bases outside the gene matches: 3. This CDR3 is CASSVGQGYEAFF. The DNA of the CDR3 is TGTGCCAGCAGCGTGGGACAGGGATATGAAGCTTTCTTT.

The V call is TRBV7-2, the J call TRBJ2-5; D remains ambiguous. Germline V gene lookup returns CDR1 SGHTA and CDR2 FQGNSA. This CDR3 region has 13 residues. V was trimmed by 6 bases and J by 4 bases, leaving 12 bases between them. The DNA of the CDR3 is TGTGCCAGCAGAGGATTCGTTCTAGAGACCCAGTACTTC. This encodes CASRGFVLETQYF.

The V and J genes are TRBV6-5 and TRBJ1-4, with D possibly matching TRBD1 (5 bases). The V end was cut by 0 bases, the J end by 7 bases, with 12 bases between. This CDR3 contains 15 residues. The germline V gene encodes CDR1 MNHEY and CDR2 SVGAGI. In nucleotides, the CDR3 is TGTGCCAGCAGTTACTCAGACAGCCTCGGTGAAAAACTGTTTTTT. This translates into CASSYSDSLGEKLFF.

The chain recombines TRBV7-6 with TRBJ1-3; TRBD1 aligns across 7 bases. In germline, CDR1 is SGHVS, CDR2 FNYEAQ. The CDR3 spans 16 residues. The J segment lost 3 bases and the V segment lost 1 base, leaving 6 bases of the junction unmatched. CDR3 in amino acids: CASSLVGGGSGNTIYF. Written as DNA, the CDR3 is TGTGCCAGCAGCTTAGTTGGAGGGGGCAGTGGAAACACCATATATTTT.

This chain connects TRBV27 to TRBJ2-7; a possible D gene is TRBD2 (7 bases). Germline-derived CDR1 and CDR2 are MNHEY and SMNVEV (reference sequence). V lost 6 bases, J lost 2 bases, and 20 bases lay in between. The CDR3 sequence is 16 residues long. The CDR3 nucleotides are TGTGCCAGCAGCACCCTGCGCGGGGGCTCACCCTACGAGCAGTACTTC. Amino acids: CASSTLRGGSPYEQYF.

CDR3 amino acids: CASSLAPGSTNEKLFF. In nucleotides, the CDR3 is TGTGCCAGCAGCTTGGCCCCAGGGTCTACTAATGAAAAACTGTTTTTT. The J gene is TRBJ1-4, the V gene TRBV5-4; possibly TRBD1 for D (5 bases). Between the trimmed V and J ends, which lost 0 bases and 2 bases, there was a span of 11 bases. CDR1 SGHNT and CDR2 YYREEE come from the germline V gene (reference sequence). The CDR3 is 16 amino acids.

The rearrangement joins TRBV6-4 to TRBJ2-4; TRBD1 or TRBD2 may be the D gene (5 bases each). The CDR3 has 14 amino acids. Germline CDR1 and CDR2: MRHNA and SNTAGT. Trimming removed 6 bases at V and 8 bases at J, with 17 bases between. The CDR3 DNA reads as TGTGCCAGCAGGTCCGGGACGGGATGCGACATTCAGTACTTC. This gives the protein CASRSGTGCDIQYF.

The J gene is TRBJ1-5, the V gene TRBV7-8; D unclear. The V end lost 1 base, the J end lost 2 bases, and 9 bases lay between the germline ends. Germline values: CDR1 SGHVS, CDR2 FQNEAQ. The CDR3 has 15 residues. The CDR3 sequence is CASSLDSGGNQPQHF. The CDR3 DNA sequence: TGTGCCAGCAGCTTAGACAGCGGCGGCAATCAGCCCCAGCATTTT.

This clone was recorded once. The J gene is TRBJ2-7, the V gene TRBV15; D call uncertain. The length of the CDR3 is 14 residues. Trimming removed 3 bases from V and 0 bases from J, with 9 bases in between. Germline assignment: CDR1 LNHNV and CDR2 YYDKDF (reference sequence). Written as DNA, the CDR3 is TGTGCCACCAGCAGGCACAGAGGCTCCTACGAGCAGTACTTC. Its translation is CATSRHRGSYEQYF. The variable domain in full, with the rest retrieved from reference TRBV15 and TRBJ2-7, is DAMVIQNPRYQVTQFGKPVTLSCSQTLNHNVMYWYQQKSSQAPKLLFHYYDKDFNNEADTPDNFQSRRPNTSFCFLDIRSPGLGDTAMYLCATSRHRGSYEQYFGPGTRLTVT.

The J gene is TRBJ2-3, the V gene TRBV4-1; 13 nucleotides line up with TRBD2. The V segment lost 4 bases and the J segment 5 bases; nucleotides outside the gene matches: 3. In germline, CDR1 is MGHRA, CDR2 YSYEKL. The CDR3 is made up of 15 amino acids. This CDR3 is CASSRTSGREDTQYF. DNA of the CDR3: TGCGCCAGCAGCCGAACTAGCGGGAGGGAAGATACGCAGTATTTT.

This clone was seen a single time. The chain has TRBV19 and TRBJ2-1, with 9 nucleotides matching TRBD1. In germline, CDR1 is LNHDA, CDR2 SQIVND (reference sequence). This CDR3 has 14 residues. V trimming: 5 bases; J trimming: 4 bases; junction bases outside the gene matches: 3. CDR3 coding DNA: TGTGCCAGTAGTTCCGGGACAGGGTACAATGAGCAGTTCTTC. Amino acids: CASSSGTGYNEQFF. The full variable domain, completed using reference TRBV19 and TRBJ2-1, is DGGITQSPKYLFRKEGQNVTLSCEQNLNHDAMYWYRQDPGQGLRLIYYSQIVNDFQKGDIAEGYSVSREKKESFPLTVTSAQKNPTAFYLCASSSGTGYNEQFFGPGTRLTVL.

This sequence joins TRBV20-1 and TRBJ1-2; D remains ambiguous. The germline CDR1 and CDR2 sequences are DFQATT and SNEGSKA (reference sequence). CDR3 length equals 11 residues. Trimming shortened V by 3 bases and J by 6 bases, and 8 bases separated the two germline ends. In DNA form, the CDR3 reads TGCAGTGCTAGGGGTGTAAATGGCTACACCTTC. It yields the protein CSARGVNGYTF.

This clone has only one observation. The V and J genes are TRBV29-1 and TRBJ1-4; perhaps TRBD1 as D (5 bases). The V and J ends lost 4 bases and 8 bases respectively, with 14 bases between them. Germline V gene lookup returns CDR1 SQVTM and CDR2 ANQGSEA. The CDR3 has 13 amino acids. This chain's CDR3 is CSVALEWGEKLFF. CDR3 nucleotide sequence: TGCAGCGTTGCTCTTGAGTGGGGGGAAAAACTGTTTTTT. Full variable domain (rest looked up from reference TRBV29-1 and TRBJ1-4): SAVISQKPSRDICQRGTSLTIQCQVDSQVTMMFWYRQQPGQSLTLIATANQGSEATYESGFVIDKFPISRPNLTFSTLTVSNMSPEDSSIYLCSVALEWGEKLFFGSGTQLSVL.

This chain uses TRBV27 with TRBJ1-1, with a tentative D call TRBD1 (5 bases). The CDR3 runs 13 residues. V was clipped by 2 bases and J by 11 bases, with 15 bases between them. The V gene's germline CDR1 is MNHEY and CDR2 SMNVEV (reference sequence). Here the CDR3 DNA reads TGTGCCAGCAGTTTAGGACTCCCGGGGGGGGCTTTCTTT. Protein product: CASSLGLPGGAFF.

This chain links TRBV18 with TRBJ2-7; D call uncertain. Germline V gives CDR1 KGHSH, CDR2 LQKENI. The CDR3 has 12 residues. Trimming cost V 6 bases and J 5 bases, with 11 bases left between them. The DNA for the CDR3 is TGTGCCAGCTCGCTACGATTGGACGAGCAGTACTTC. This gives the protein CASSLRLDEQYF.

A single count supports this clone. The J gene is TRBJ1-5, the V gene TRBV30, with D possibly TRBD1 on 5 matching bases. Trimming stripped 1 base from V and 3 bases from J, with 10 bases between. The V gene's germline CDR1 is GTSNPN and CDR2 SVGIG (reference sequence). This CDR3 is 14 amino acids long. The CDR3 region is CAWSGGTLNQPQHF. CDR3 DNA: TGTGCCTGGAGTGGAGGGACCCTCAATCAGCCCCAGCATTTT.

The CDR3 DNA sequence: TGTGCCAGCAGCCTTGAACGGGGTGAAAAACTGTTTTTT. Encoded protein: CASSLERGEKLFF. The chain uses TRBV13 and TRBJ1-4, with no clear D. This CDR3 is 13 amino acids long. CDR1 is PRHDT and CDR2 is FYEKMQ in the germline V gene (reference sequence). The V and J ends lost 5 bases and 7 bases respectively, with 11 bases between them.

V gene TRBV15 combines with J gene TRBJ1-4; possible D gene TRBD1, 6 bases. CDR3 size: 15 residues. V lost 1 base to trimming and J lost 2 bases, with 8 bases between them. Germline CDR1 reads LNHNV; CDR2 reads YYDKDF (reference sequence). The CDR3 DNA reads as TGTGCCACCAGCAGAGCAGGGGCTACTAATGAAAAACTGTTTTTT. Translation: CATSRAGATNEKLFF. The whole variable domain, filled in from reference TRBV15 and TRBJ1-4, reads DAMVIQNPRYQVTQFGKPVTLSCSQTLNHNVMYWYQQKSSQAPKLLFHYYDKDFNNEADTPDNFQSRRPNTSFCFLDIRSPGLGDTAMYLCATSRAGATNEKLFFGSGTQLSVL.

The CDR3: CASGWTGDQPQHF. CDR3 DNA: TGTGCCAGCGGTTGGACAGGGGATCAGCCCCAGCATTTT. This rearrangement joins TRBV5-5 to TRBJ1-5, with 9 nucleotides matching TRBD1. The germline V gene encodes CDR1 SGHKS and CDR2 YYEKEE (reference sequence). With V trimmed by 7 bases and J by 5 bases, 4 bases remained unmatched. The CDR3 contains 13 residues.

This chain connects TRBV21-1 to TRBJ2-1; the table assigns TRBD1, which was not confirmed against the DNA. TRBV21-1 is termed a pseudogene. The CDR3 length is 18 residues. CDR3 sequence (DNA): TGTGCCAGCAGCGCTCGAAGGGGGTGGATGAGCTCCTACAATGAGCAGTTCTTC. Residues: CASSARRGWMSSYNEQFF.